This TCR beta chain was obtained from a study of pediatric ulcerative colitis. On this clone: Its antigen is as yet unknown.

The CDR3 sequence is 14 residues long. Trimming at V came to 7 bases and at J to 0 bases, leaving 5 bases not matched to a gene. Per germline, CDR1 MGHDK and CDR2 SYGVNS. TCRdb's table, derived via immunoSEQ multiplex PCR, lists solely in-frame clones and lacks some. The sample shows some 50,000 clones, about 79% of them seen only once. The rectum was sampled with one to two pinch biopsies at colonoscopy. Findings and caveats of the study: All ulcerative colitis patients, but no controls, carried a couple of rectal clonotypes. In rectum, acute severe colitis had expanded clones and less diversity.

This clonotype was sampled from a girl between 10 and 17 years old with moderate ulcerative colitis. This sequence joins TRBV25-1 and TRBJ1-2; the match to TRBD1 covers 7 bases. The sequencing input was gut tissue. CDR3 sequence reads: CASTHTGANYGYTF. The CDR3 DNA follows: TGTGCCAGCACTCACACAGGGGCTAACTATGGCTACACCTTC.